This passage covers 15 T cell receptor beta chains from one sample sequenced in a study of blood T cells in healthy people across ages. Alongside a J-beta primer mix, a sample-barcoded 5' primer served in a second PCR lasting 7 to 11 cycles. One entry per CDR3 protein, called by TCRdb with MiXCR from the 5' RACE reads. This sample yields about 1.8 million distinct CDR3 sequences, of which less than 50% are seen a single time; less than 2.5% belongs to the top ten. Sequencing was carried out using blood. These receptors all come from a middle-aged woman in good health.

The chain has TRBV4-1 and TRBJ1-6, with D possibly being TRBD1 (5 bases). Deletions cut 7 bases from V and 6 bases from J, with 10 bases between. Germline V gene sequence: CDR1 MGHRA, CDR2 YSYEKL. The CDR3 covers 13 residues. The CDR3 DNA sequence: TGCGCCAGCAAGGGCGGGACTAATTCACCCCTCCACTTT. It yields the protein CASKGGTNSPLHF.

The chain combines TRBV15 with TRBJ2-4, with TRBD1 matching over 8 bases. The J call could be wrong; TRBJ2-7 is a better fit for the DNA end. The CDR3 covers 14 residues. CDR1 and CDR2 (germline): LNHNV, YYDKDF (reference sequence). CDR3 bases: TGTGCCACCAGCTCCCGGACAGGGCGATCCGAGCAGTACGTC. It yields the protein CATSSRTGRSEQYV.

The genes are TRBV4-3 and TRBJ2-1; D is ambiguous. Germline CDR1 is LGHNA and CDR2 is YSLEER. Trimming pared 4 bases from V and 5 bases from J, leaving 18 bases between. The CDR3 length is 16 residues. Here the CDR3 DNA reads TGCGCCAGCAGCCCCCACCCCCAGGTTGGGAACAATGAGCAGTTCTTC. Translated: CASSPHPQVGNNEQFF.

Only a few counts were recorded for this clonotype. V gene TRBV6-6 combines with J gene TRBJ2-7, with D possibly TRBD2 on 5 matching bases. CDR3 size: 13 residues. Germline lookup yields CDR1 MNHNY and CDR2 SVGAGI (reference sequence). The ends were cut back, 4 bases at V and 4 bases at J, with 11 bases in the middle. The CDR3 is CASSFGGEYEQYF. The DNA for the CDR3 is TGTGCCAGCAGTTTTGGTGGGGAGTACGAGCAGTACTTC.

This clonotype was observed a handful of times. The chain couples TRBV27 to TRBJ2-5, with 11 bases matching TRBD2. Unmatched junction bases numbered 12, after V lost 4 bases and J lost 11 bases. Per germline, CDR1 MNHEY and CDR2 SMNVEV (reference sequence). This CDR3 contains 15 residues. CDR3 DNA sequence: TGTGCCAGCAGTTCCCTAGCGGGGGGCTCCCTAGAGCAGTACTTC. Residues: CASSSLAGGSLEQYF.

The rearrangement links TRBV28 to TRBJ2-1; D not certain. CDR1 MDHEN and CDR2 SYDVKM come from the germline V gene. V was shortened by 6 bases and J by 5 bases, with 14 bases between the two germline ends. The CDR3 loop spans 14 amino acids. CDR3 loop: CASRLLGGNNEQFF. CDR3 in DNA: TGTGCCAGCAGGCTCCTTGGCGGAAACAATGAGCAGTTCTTC.

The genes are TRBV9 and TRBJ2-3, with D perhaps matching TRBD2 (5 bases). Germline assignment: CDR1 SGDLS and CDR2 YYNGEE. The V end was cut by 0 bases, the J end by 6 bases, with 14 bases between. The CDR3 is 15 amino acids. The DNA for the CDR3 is TGTGCCAGCAGCGTAGATGCGGCCGGACTGGATACGCAGTATTTT. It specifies CASSVDAAGLDTQYF. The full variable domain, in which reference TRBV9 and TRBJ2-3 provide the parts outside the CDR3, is DSGVTQTPKHLITATGQRVTLRCSPRSGDLSVYWYQQSLDQGLQFLIQYYNGEERAKGNILERFSAQQFPDLHSELNLSSLELGDSALYFCASSVDAAGLDTQYFGPGTRLTVL.

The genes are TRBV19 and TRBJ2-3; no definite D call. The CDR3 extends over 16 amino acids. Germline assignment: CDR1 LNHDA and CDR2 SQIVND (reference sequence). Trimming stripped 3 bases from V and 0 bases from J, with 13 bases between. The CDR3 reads CASSIRADPSTDTQYF. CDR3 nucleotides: TGTGCCAGTAGTATTAGAGCCGATCCTAGCACAGATACGCAGTATTTT.

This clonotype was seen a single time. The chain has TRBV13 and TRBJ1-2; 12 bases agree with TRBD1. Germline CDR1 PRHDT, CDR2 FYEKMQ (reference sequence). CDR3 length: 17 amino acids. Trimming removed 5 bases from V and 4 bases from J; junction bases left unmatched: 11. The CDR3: CASSPRDRGPIPYGYTF. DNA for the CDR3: TGTGCCAGCAGCCCCCGGGACAGGGGGCCGATCCCCTATGGCTACACCTTC.

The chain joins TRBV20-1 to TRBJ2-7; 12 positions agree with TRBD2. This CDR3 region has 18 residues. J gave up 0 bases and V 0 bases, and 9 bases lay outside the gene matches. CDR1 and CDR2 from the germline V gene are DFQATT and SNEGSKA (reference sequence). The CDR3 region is CSARDRSSGGAFSYEQYF. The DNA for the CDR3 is TGCAGTGCTAGAGATAGGTCTAGCGGGGGGGCATTCTCCTACGAGCAGTACTTC.

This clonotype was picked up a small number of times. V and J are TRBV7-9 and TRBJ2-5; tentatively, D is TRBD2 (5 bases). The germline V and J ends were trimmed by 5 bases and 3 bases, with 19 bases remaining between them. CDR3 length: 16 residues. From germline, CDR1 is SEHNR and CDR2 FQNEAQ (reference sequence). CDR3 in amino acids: CASSPRGRPGEETQYF. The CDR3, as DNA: TGTGCCAGCAGCCCCCGAGGGCGGCCAGGAGAAGAGACCCAGTACTTC.

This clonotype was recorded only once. This CDR3 reads CASSLDSQVYSGANVLTF. The CDR3 DNA reads as TGCGCCAGCAGCTTGGATTCTCAGGTCTACTCTGGGGCCAACGTCCTGACTTTC. The chain employs TRBV5-1 and TRBJ2-6; the D is unclear. This CDR3 spans 18 amino acids. Trimming left V 0 bases short and J 0 bases short, with 13 bases between. CDR1 and CDR2 (germline): SGHRS, YFSETQ.

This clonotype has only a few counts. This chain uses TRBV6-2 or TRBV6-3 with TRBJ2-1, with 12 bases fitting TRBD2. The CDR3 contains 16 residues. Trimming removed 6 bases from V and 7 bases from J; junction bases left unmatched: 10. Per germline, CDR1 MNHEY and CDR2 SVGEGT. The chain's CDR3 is CASSPSGGAPGNEQFF. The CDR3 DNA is TGTGCCAGCAGCCCTAGCGGGGGGGCTCCTGGGAATGAGCAGTTCTTC.

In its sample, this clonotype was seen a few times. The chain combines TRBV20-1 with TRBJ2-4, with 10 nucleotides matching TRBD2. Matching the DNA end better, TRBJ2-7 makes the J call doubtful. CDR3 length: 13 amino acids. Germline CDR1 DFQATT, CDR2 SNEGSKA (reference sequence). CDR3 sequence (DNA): TGCAGTGCTCTTAGCGGGGGGCTCTACGAGCAGTACTTC. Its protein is CSALSGGLYEQYF.

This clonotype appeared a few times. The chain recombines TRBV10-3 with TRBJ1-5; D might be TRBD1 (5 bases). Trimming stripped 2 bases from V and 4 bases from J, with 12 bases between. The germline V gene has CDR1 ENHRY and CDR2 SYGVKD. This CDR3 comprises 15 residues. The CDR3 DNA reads TGTGCCATCAGTGAGGGGGGGAATGGAAATCAGCCCCAGCATTTT. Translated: CAISEGGNGNQPQHF.